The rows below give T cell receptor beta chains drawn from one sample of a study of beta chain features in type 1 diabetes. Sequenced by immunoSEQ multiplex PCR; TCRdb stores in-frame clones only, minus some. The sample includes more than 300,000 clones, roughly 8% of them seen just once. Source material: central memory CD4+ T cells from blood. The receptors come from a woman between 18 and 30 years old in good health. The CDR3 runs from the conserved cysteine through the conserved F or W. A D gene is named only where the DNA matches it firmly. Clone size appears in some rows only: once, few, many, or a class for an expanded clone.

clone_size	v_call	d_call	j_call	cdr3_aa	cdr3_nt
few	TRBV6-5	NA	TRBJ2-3	CASSYSMSTGDTQYF	TGTGCCAGCAGTTACTCGATGTCAACGGGAGACACGCAGTATTTT
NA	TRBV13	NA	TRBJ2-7	CASSLLSASGGRGPYEQYF	TGTGCCAGCAGCCTCCTATCAGCCTCCGGAGGGAGGGGGCCCTACGAGCAGTACTTC
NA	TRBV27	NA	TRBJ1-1	CASRSYVNTEAFF	TGTGCCAGCAGGTCATACGTGAACACTGAAGCTTTCTTT
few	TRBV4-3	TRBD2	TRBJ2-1	CASSRALAGAGYNEQFF	TGCGCCAGCAGCCGGGCACTAGCGGGAGCGGGATACAATGAGCAGTTCTTC
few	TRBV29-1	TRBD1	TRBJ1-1	CSVSGQGRTEAFF	TGCAGCGTTTCGGGACAGGGACGGACTGAAGCTTTCTTT
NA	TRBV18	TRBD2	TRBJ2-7	CASSPRSGRSGQQRYEQYF	TGTGCCAGCTCACCTCGTAGCGGGAGGTCGGGCCAACAACGCTACGAGCAGTACTTC
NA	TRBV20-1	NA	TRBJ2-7	CSALTTYEQYF	TGCAGTGCTCTCACCACCTACGAGCAGTACTTC
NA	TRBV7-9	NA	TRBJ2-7	CASSLDFTVLSSYEQYF	TGTGCCAGCAGCTTAGATTTTACAGTCCTCTCCTCCTACGAGCAGTACTTC
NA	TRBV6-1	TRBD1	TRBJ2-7	CASSEGTGVFYEQYF	TGTGCCAGCAGTGAAGGGACAGGGGTGTTTTACGAGCAGTACTTC
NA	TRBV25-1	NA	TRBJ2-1	CASSGQNNEQFF	TGTGCCAGCAGTGGACAGAACAATGAGCAGTTCTTC
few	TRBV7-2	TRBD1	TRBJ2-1	CASSFWGQGAYEQFF	TGTGCCAGCAGCTTTTGGGGACAGGGGGCCTATGAGCAGTTCTTC
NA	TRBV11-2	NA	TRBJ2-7	CASSLVGEQYF	TGTGCCAGCAGCTTAGTTGGAGAGCAGTACTTC
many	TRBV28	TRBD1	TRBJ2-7	CASRLTGKEQYF	TGTGCCAGCAGACTGACAGGGAAGGAGCAGTACTTC
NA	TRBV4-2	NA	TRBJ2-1	CASSQQGRSYNEQFF	TGTGCCAGCAGCCAACAGGGGCGCTCCTACAATGAGCAGTTCTTC
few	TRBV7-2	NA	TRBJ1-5	CASSLVLGYQPQHF	TGTGCCAGCAGCTTAGTGCTAGGGTATCAGCCCCAGCATTTT
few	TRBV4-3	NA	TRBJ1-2	CASSYNREGYTF	TGCGCCAGCAGCTACAACAGGGAAGGCTACACCTTC
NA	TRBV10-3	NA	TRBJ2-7	CAISESRQGKEQYF	TGTGCCATCAGTGAGTCGCGGCAGGGAAAAGAGCAGTACTTC
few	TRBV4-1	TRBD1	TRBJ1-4	CASSQRTGSSEKLFF	TGCGCCAGCAGCCAGCGGACAGGCAGTAGTGAAAAACTGTTTTTT
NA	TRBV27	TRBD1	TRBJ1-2	CASSLWAGGDLNYGYTF	TGTGCCAGCAGTTTATGGGCAGGGGGAGACCTAAACTATGGCTACACCTTC
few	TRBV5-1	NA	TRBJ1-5	CASSFNGEDQPQHF	TGCGCCAGCAGCTTTAATGGCGAGGATCAGCCCCAGCATTTT
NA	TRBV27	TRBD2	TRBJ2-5	CASKDGRDQETQYF	TGTGCCAGCAAAGACGGGAGGGACCAAGAGACCCAGTACTTC
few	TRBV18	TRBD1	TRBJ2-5	CASSANRGSETQYF	TGTGCCAGCTCAGCCAACAGGGGGAGTGAGACCCAGTACTTC
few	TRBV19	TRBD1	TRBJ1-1	CASSFQGAGNTEAFF	TGTGCCAGTAGTTTCCAGGGGGCTGGGAACACTGAAGCTTTCTTT
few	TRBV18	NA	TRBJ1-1	CASSPRNTVPEAFF	TGTGCCAGCTCACCAAGAAACACGGTCCCTGAAGCTTTCTTT
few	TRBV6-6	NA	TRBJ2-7	CASSYPPSYEQYF	TGTGCCAGCAGTTACCCACCAAGCTACGAGCAGTACTTC
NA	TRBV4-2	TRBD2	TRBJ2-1	CASSQEVLAGAVQFF	TGTGCCAGCAGTCAAGAGGTCCTAGCGGGAGCGGTTCAGTTCTTC
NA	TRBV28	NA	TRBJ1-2	CASSLQENYGYTF	TGTGCCAGCAGTTTACAAGAGAACTATGGCTACACCTTC
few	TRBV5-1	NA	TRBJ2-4	CASSLFDLAKNIQYF	TGCGCCAGCAGCTTGTTCGACCTAGCCAAAAACATTCAGTACTTC
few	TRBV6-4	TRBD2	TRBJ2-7	CASSDSERETYEQYF	TGTGCCAGCAGTGACTCGGAGCGGGAGACCTACGAGCAGTACTTC
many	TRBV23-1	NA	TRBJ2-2	CASSQSGWEARNTGELFF	TGCGCCAGCAGTCAATCGGGTTGGGAAGCGAGAAACACCGGGGAGCTGTTTTTT
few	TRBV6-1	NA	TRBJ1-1	CAAKVSVNTEAFF	TGTGCCGCGAAAGTGTCAGTGAACACTGAAGCTTTCTTT
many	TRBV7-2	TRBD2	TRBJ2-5	CASSPRLAGERGKTQYF	TGTGCCAGCAGCCCCCGACTAGCGGGAGAGAGGGGAAAGACCCAGTACTTC
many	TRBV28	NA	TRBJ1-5	CASQGYQPQHF	TGTGCCAGTCAGGGCTATCAGCCCCAGCATTTT
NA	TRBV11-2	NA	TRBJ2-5	CASSLDQRETQYF	TGTGCCAGCAGCTTAGATCAGCGGGAGACCCAGTACTTC
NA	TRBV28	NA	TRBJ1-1	CASSLSRSLNTEAFF	TGTGCCAGCAGTTTGTCCCGGTCTTTGAACACTGAAGCTTTCTTT
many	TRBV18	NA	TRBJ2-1	CASSEDYPRNEQFF	TGTGCCAGCTCAGAGGACTACCCTCGGAATGAGCAGTTCTTC
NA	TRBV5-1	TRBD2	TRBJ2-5	CASSLFSGIQETQYF	TGCGCCAGCAGCTTGTTTAGCGGGATCCAAGAGACCCAGTACTTC
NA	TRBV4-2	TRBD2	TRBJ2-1	CASSAGTSGRAIF	TGTGCCAGCAGCGCCGGGACTAGCGGGAGGGCCATCTTC
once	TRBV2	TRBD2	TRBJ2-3	CASTWTSGTDTQYF	TGTGCCAGCACCTGGACTAGCGGCACAGATACGCAGTATTTT
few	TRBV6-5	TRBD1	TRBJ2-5	CASSPGQGWETQYF	TGTGCCAGCAGCCCCGGACAGGGTTGGGAGACCCAGTACTTC
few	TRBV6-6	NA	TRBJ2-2	CASSPGTWNTGELFF	TGTGCCAGCAGTCCCGGGACTTGGAACACCGGGGAGCTGTTTTTT
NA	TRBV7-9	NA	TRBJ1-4	CASSRGFNEKLFF	TGTGCCAGCAGCCGAGGTTTTAATGAAAAACTGTTTTTT
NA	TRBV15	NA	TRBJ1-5	CATSGLGNQPQHF	TGTGCCACCAGCGGTCTGGGTAATCAGCCCCAGCATTTT
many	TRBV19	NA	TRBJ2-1	CASSTQGRDYNEQFF	TGTGCCAGTAGTACCCAGGGACGGGACTACAATGAGCAGTTCTTC
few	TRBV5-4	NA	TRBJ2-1	CASSLALGGRNEQFF	TGTGCCAGCAGCTTGGCCCTGGGAGGTCGTAATGAGCAGTTCTTC
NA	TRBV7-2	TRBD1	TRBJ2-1	CASSPPGGLRNNEQFF	TGTGCCAGCAGCCCACCAGGGGGCTTAAGAAACAATGAGCAGTTCTTC
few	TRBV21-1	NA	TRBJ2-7	CASSTSYGGDEQYF	TGTGCCAGCAGCACCTCTTACGGGGGCGACGAGCAGTACTTC
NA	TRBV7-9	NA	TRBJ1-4	CASSPLGGINEKLFF	TGTGCCAGCAGCCCCCTCGGAGGGATTAATGAAAAACTGTTTTTT
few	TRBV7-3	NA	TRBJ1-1	CASSSQGYTEAFF	TGTGCCAGCAGCTCACAGGGTTACACTGAAGCTTTCTTT
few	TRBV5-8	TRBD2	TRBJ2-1	CASSYIAGANEQFF	TGTGCCAGCAGCTATATAGCGGGAGCCAATGAGCAGTTCTTC
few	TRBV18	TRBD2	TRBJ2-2	CASSRRLAENTGELFF	TGTGCCAGCTCACGCAGACTAGCGGAGAACACCGGGGAGCTGTTTTTT
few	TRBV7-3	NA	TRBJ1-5	CASSLIAGQPQHF	TGTGCCAGCAGCTTAATTGCGGGGCAGCCCCAGCATTTT
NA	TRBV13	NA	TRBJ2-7	CASSLATYEQYF	TGTGCCAGCAGCTTAGCCACCTACGAGCAGTACTTC